These 7 T cell receptor beta chains were sequenced from one sample in a study of cytomegalovirus exposure and HLA in healthy donors. The PCR employed 60 Vbeta primers together with 13 Jbeta primers. The method was immunoSEQ multiplex PCR; TCRdb's version includes in-frame clones alone and lacks a portion of them. The sample consists of about 180,000 clones, around 84% of them appearing once. Sequenced material: PBMCs. The receptor source for this set is a girl aged 2 to 10 in good health and CMV-seropositive.

The chain is built from TRBV5-1 and TRBJ1-1; no reliable D call. Germline lookup yields CDR1 SGHRS and CDR2 YFSETQ. The length of the CDR3 is 14 residues. Trimming left V 0 bases short and J 1 base short, with 7 bases between. CDR3 sequence: CASSLVAGNTEAFF. CDR3 coding DNA: TGCGCCAGCAGCTTGGTGGCAGGGAACACTGAAGCTTTCTTT.

The rearrangement links TRBV2 to TRBJ1-1, with D maybe TRBD1 (5 bases). This CDR3 has 14 residues. Germline values: CDR1 SNHLY, CDR2 FYNNEI. Trimming pared 8 bases from V and 7 bases from J, leaving 20 bases between. The DNA of the CDR3 is TGTGCCAGCGGCGAGAGAAGTCGGGGGAGTGAAGCTTTCTTT. It codes for CASGERSRGSEAFF.

This rearrangement joins TRBV19 to TRBJ1-5; D may be TRBD1 (5 bases). The CDR3 consists of 15 residues. Trimming left V 3 bases short and J 5 bases short, with 14 bases between. Germline CDR1 LNHDA, CDR2 SQIVND (reference sequence). CDR3 nucleotides: TGTGCCAGTAGTATCGGGGGTGGGCAGGATCAGCCCCAGCATTTT. The encoded protein is CASSIGGGQDQPQHF. The complete variable domain, with remaining parts taken from reference TRBV19 and TRBJ1-5, reads DGGITQSPKYLFRKEGQNVTLSCEQNLNHDAMYWYRQDPGQGLRLIYYSQIVNDFQKGDIAEGYSVSREKKESFPLTVTSAQKNPTAFYLCASSIGGGQDQPQHFGDGTRLSIL.

The rearrangement uses TRBV7-8 and TRBJ2-7; D is uncertain. V lost 1 base and J 2 bases, leaving 9 bases between the germline ends. The CDR3 covers 14 residues. Looked up from germline, CDR1 is SGHVS and CDR2 is FQNEAQ. The CDR3 sequence is CASSLERIAYEQYF. The CDR3 DNA is TGTGCCAGCAGCTTAGAGAGGATCGCCTACGAGCAGTACTTC.

The J gene is TRBJ2-3, the V gene TRBV6-1, with TRBD2 matching over 12 bases. This CDR3 is 17 amino acids long. From germline, CDR1 is MNHNS and CDR2 SASEGT. The V segment lost 1 base and the J segment 3 bases; nucleotides outside the gene matches: 5. The CDR3 loop reads CASSEGASGRGTDTQYF. In DNA, the CDR3 is TGTGCCAGCAGTGAAGGGGCTAGCGGGAGGGGGACAGATACGCAGTATTTT.

This chain joins TRBV30 and TRBJ1-3; D remains ambiguous. V dropped 1 base and J dropped 7 bases, with 5 bases sitting between them. Germline CDR1 and CDR2: GTSNPN and SVGIG (reference sequence). The CDR3 extends over 11 amino acids. CDR3 coding DNA: TGTGCCTGGAGTGGGCGGAACACCATATATTTT. As protein: CAWSGRNTIYF.

The rearrangement uses TRBV5-4 and TRBJ2-2; 10 nucleotides agree with TRBD1. With V trimmed by 1 base and J by 6 bases, 6 bases remained unmatched. Germline V gene lookup returns CDR1 SGHNT and CDR2 YYREEE (reference sequence). The length of the CDR3 is 16 residues. CDR3 sequence: CASSLRVGQGPGELFF. CDR3 in DNA: TGTGCCAGCAGCTTGAGGGTGGGACAGGGGCCCGGGGAGCTGTTTTTT.